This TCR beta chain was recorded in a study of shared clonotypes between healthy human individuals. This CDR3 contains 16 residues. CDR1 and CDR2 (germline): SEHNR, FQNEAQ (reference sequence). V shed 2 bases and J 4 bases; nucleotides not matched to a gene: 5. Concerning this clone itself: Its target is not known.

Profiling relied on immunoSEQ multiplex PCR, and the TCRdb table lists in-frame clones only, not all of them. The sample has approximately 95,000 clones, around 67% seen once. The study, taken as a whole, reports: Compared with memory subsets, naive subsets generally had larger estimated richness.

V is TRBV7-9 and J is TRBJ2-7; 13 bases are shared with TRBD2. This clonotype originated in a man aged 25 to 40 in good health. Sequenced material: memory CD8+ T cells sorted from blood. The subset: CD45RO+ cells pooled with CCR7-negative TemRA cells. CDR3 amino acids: CASSLTGTSGIYEQYF. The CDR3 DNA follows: TGTGCCAGCAGCTTAACCGGGACTAGCGGGATTTACGAGCAGTACTTC.